This TCR beta chain is drawn from a study of Tregs in tolerant kidney transplant recipients. Study-level findings and limits: The small number of patients limits these findings pending further validation. Biological reproducibility was not directly addressed in this study. Expanding Tregs on activated donor B cells appeared to best identify donor-specific TCRbeta clones.

Method: immunoSEQ multiplex PCR; TCRdb's copy keeps in-frame clones and lacks some. The sample includes fewer than 100,000 clones, around 93% seen only once; the top ten take approximately 0.33%. A remark on this clone: The antigen is undetermined.

V lost 5 bases, J lost 0 bases, and 11 bases lay in between. The germline CDR1 and CDR2 sequences are SGHTA and FQGTGA. CDR3 size: 15 residues. This chain joins TRBV7-3 and TRBJ2-1; D uncertain. This TCR was sampled from a human donor who received a combined kidney and bone marrow transplant. The material sequenced was Tregs from blood, taken before the transplant. The chain's CDR3 is CASSPGRSSYNEQFF. CDR3 sequence (DNA): TGTGCCAGCAGCCCGGGCCGAAGCTCCTACAATGAGCAGTTCTTC.